What follows describes a single T cell receptor (beta chain). Its specificity is not known. The data derive from a study of T cell clones after liver transplantation. Here immunoSEQ multiplex PCR was the method, and the copy in TCRdb shows in-frame clones only, minus some. The table lists 15,000 or so clones, approximately 82% of them singletons, with over 25% in the top ten. Per the germline V gene, CDR1 is LNHDA and CDR2 is SQIVND (reference sequence). Between the trimmed V and J ends, which lost 5 bases and 3 bases, there was a span of 17 bases. CDR3 length equals 15 residues. Points from the study as a whole: Compared with third party-reactive sequences, donor-reactive ones declined more, independent of withdrawal success.

This sequence was found in a human patient who received a liver transplant. A subset of T cells may come from the graft donor. Sequenced material: CD8+ T cells from blood, taken around 50 months after liver transplant. This chain uses TRBV19 with TRBJ2-7; possible D gene TRBD1, 6 bases. CDR3 loop: CASSSQGSDVYEQYF. CDR3 bases: TGTGCCAGTAGTTCACAGGGATCTGATGTCTACGAGCAGTACTTC.